One and the same sample provided the 25 T cell receptor beta chains below, sequenced in a study of T cell responses to AZD1222 COVID-19 vaccine. Assay used: immunoSEQ multiplex PCR; TCRdb lists only in-frame clones, some missing. The table shows 93,000 or so clones, with 91% occurring only once. Source: peripheral blood, taken on day 0 of AZD1222 vaccination. All receptors come from an adult in good health.

This clone was detected a few times. This chain connects TRBV7-2 to TRBJ1-2, with D tentatively TRBD1 (6 bases). The CDR3 sequence is 13 residues long. CDR1 is SGHTA and CDR2 is FQGNSA in the germline V gene. Trimming pared 0 bases from V and 11 bases from J, leaving 13 bases between. The CDR3 nucleotides are TGTGCCAGCAGCTTAGCTCGTGAGGACAGATACACCTTC. This sequence encodes CASSLAREDRYTF.

The gene calls are TRBV10-3 and TRBJ2-7, with 9 bases aligning to TRBD1. The CDR3 contains 15 residues. Trimming at V came to 7 bases and at J to 0 bases, leaving 7 bases not matched to a gene. The germline gives CDR1 ENHRY, CDR2 SYGVKD. CDR3 protein: CAIKAQGAVSYEQYF. As DNA, the CDR3 is TGTGCCATCAAGGCACAGGGGGCGGTCTCCTACGAGCAGTACTTC.

This sequence joins TRBV18 and TRBJ1-6; tentatively, D is TRBD1 (5 bases). Germline V gene sequence: CDR1 KGHSH, CDR2 LQKENI. The CDR3 contains 14 residues. Trimming took off 2 bases at V and 9 bases at J, with 11 bases between the two ends. The CDR3, as DNA: TGTGCCAGCTCACCAGACCAGGGTAGTTCACCCCTCCACTTT. Translating gives CASSPDQGSSPLHF.

The chain combines TRBV7-2 with TRBJ2-2; no firm D call. The CDR3 runs to 16 residues. The V and J ends lost 5 bases and 2 bases respectively, with 15 bases between them. CDR1 is SGHTA, CDR2 FQGNSA, per germline. CDR3 in amino acids: CASSRRSLPNTGELFF. In DNA form, the CDR3 reads TGTGCCAGCAGCCGCCGGAGTTTACCTAACACCGGGGAGCTGTTTTTT.

This clone was recorded once. This sequence joins TRBV6-5 and TRBJ1-1, with unresolved D. Germline V CDR1 and CDR2: MNHEY, SVGAGI. V was cut by 0 bases and J by 8 bases, with 13 bases left in between. This CDR3 has 14 amino acids. The CDR3 sequence is CASSYSTTEPEAFF. CDR3 DNA sequence: TGTGCCAGCAGTTACTCCACTACGGAGCCAGAAGCTTTCTTT.

V usage is TRBV2 and J usage is TRBJ2-3, with 10 bases identical to TRBD2. Trimming took 7 bases from V and 0 from J; bases not matched to a gene: 4. CDR1 is SNHLY and CDR2 is FYNNEI in the germline V gene. The length of the CDR3 is 15 residues. CDR3 sequence: CASKSSGRSTDTQYF. CDR3 sequence (DNA): TGTGCCAGCAAAAGTAGCGGGAGGAGCACAGATACGCAGTATTTT. Based on the CDR3 plus reference TRBV2 and TRBJ2-3, the full variable domain is EPEVTQTPSHQVTQMGQEVILRCVPISNHLYFYWYRQILGQKVEFLVSFYNNEISEKSEIFDDQFSVERPDGSNFTLKIRSTKLEDSAMYFCASKSSGRSTDTQYFGPGTRLTVL.

V usage is TRBV4-1 and J usage is TRBJ2-7, with 10 bases fitting TRBD2. The CDR3 has 16 amino acids. CDR1 is MGHRA, CDR2 YSYEKL, per germline. Losses at the gene ends were 1 base for V and 3 bases for J; bases not matched to a gene: 6. DNA for the CDR3: TGCGCCAGCAGCCAAGTTGAGACTAGCGGGCACTACGAGCAGTACTTC. The encoded protein is CASSQVETSGHYEQYF.

In its sample, this clone was seen once. The CDR3 sequence: CASSLLGISSPGEQFF. The CDR3 region has the DNA TGTGCCAGCAGCTTACTAGGTATTTCTTCTCCGGGTGAGCAGTTCTTC. The rearrangement uses TRBV7-2 and TRBJ2-1; D is ambiguous. CDR3 length equals 16 residues. V was clipped by 2 bases and J by 9 bases, with 20 bases between them. CDR1 is SGHTA, CDR2 FQGNSA, per germline.

The V call is TRBV5-1, the J call TRBJ2-1, with D unclear. Trimming stripped 0 bases from V and 10 bases from J, with 14 bases between. CDR3 length equals 14 residues. Germline V gives CDR1 SGHRS, CDR2 YFSETQ. DNA of the CDR3: TGCGCCAGCAGCTTGGATGGGGTCGGGCCCGAGCAGTTCTTC. It yields the protein CASSLDGVGPEQFF.

The sample holds one count of this clone. This sequence joins TRBV11-2 and TRBJ2-1, with D tentatively TRBD2 (6 bases). Looked up from germline, CDR1 is SGHAT and CDR2 is FQNNGV. The CDR3 has 16 residues. Trimming shortened V by 5 bases and J by 0 bases, and 14 bases separated the two germline ends. CDR3 DNA: TGTGCCAGCAGCCCCAGTAGCGGTAGCTCCTACAATGAGCAGTTCTTC. Translating it yields CASSPSSGSSYNEQFF.

The rearrangement joins TRBV9 to TRBJ2-2, with a tentative D call TRBD2 (5 bases). Trimming stripped 6 bases from V and 0 bases from J, with 9 bases between. CDR1 and CDR2 from the germline V gene are SGDLS and YYNGEE. The CDR3 is 14 residues long. The CDR3 reads CASTGIANTGELFF. The CDR3 DNA reads TGTGCCAGCACGGGGATCGCGAACACCGGGGAGCTGTTTTTT.

The chain joins TRBV5-1 to TRBJ2-7, with D perhaps assigned TRBD1 or TRBD2 (5 bases each). V dropped 5 bases and J dropped 0 bases, with 12 bases sitting between them. There are 14 residues in the CDR3. Germline lookup yields CDR1 SGHRS and CDR2 YFSETQ. CDR3 loop: CASRRDASSYEQYF. The CDR3 DNA reads TGCGCCAGCAGACGGGACGCGAGCTCCTACGAGCAGTACTTC.

The gene calls are TRBV5-5 and TRBJ2-2; the D gene is possibly TRBD1 (6 bases). Trimming removed 4 bases at V and 1 base at J, with 11 bases between. Germline lookup yields CDR1 SGHKS and CDR2 YYEKEE (reference sequence). The CDR3 runs to 15 residues. In nucleotides, the CDR3 is TGTGCCAGCAGCCTTGGACAGCTGAACACCGGGGAGCTGTTTTTT. The encoded protein is CASSLGQLNTGELFF.

The V gene is TRBV6-5, the J gene TRBJ1-2; tentatively, D is TRBD1 (5 bases). Looked up from germline, CDR1 is MNHEY and CDR2 is SVGAGI. This CDR3 is 14 amino acids long. V was cut by 6 bases and J by 4 bases, with 15 bases left in between. In DNA form, the CDR3 reads TGTGCCAGCAGGTACGACAGCAACGTCTATGGCTACACCTTC. This gives the protein CASRYDSNVYGYTF.

This clone showed up just once. The chain carries TRBV2 and TRBJ2-3; maybe TRBD1 (6 bases). CDR1 and CDR2 from the germline V gene are SNHLY and FYNNEI. V was pared by 7 bases and J by 0 bases, with 11 bases between. This CDR3 region has 14 residues. The CDR3 loop is CASKWDTSTDTQYF. As DNA, the CDR3 is TGTGCCAGCAAATGGGACACTAGCACAGATACGCAGTATTTT.

This clone was seen a single time. This chain uses TRBV30 with TRBJ1-4; D gene ambiguous. Trimming cost V 7 bases and J 14 bases, with 17 bases left between them. CDR1 and CDR2 (germline): GTSNPN, SVGIG (reference sequence). This CDR3 has 11 residues. In nucleotides, the CDR3 is TGTGCCTTAACGGCGGTAGCAAAGCTGTTTTTT. As protein: CALTAVAKLFF.

The CDR3 bases are TGTGCCAGCAGCTTATTTGGCAGGGGGATAAGCAATCAGCCCCAGCATTTT. This codes for CASSLFGRGISNQPQHF. The chain employs TRBV7-8 and TRBJ1-5; 7 bases map to TRBD1. There are 17 residues in the CDR3. The germline V gene encodes CDR1 SGHVS and CDR2 FQNEAQ. The V segment lost 2 bases and the J segment 1 base; nucleotides outside the gene matches: 8.

The V call is TRBV27, the J call TRBJ2-7, with no clear D. Germline V gene data show CDR1 as MNHEY and CDR2 as SMNVEV (reference sequence). Trimming removed 4 bases from V and 6 bases from J, with 10 bases in between. CDR3 length: 12 amino acids. The CDR3 DNA reads TGTGCCAGCAGTTCTCGCCTCTCCGAGCAGTACTTC. It codes for CASSSRLSEQYF.

This chain uses TRBV30 with TRBJ1-2; no firm D call. The V gene lost 5 bases and the J gene lost 8 bases, with 15 bases spanning the gap. The CDR3 has 12 amino acids. Germline V gives CDR1 GTSNPN, CDR2 SVGIG (reference sequence). Written as DNA, the CDR3 is TGTGCCTGGTCCACGGGGTTTAGAGGCTACACCTTC. It is translated as CAWSTGFRGYTF. The whole variable domain, remainder taken from reference TRBV30 and TRBJ1-2, is SQTIHQWPATLVQPVGSPLSLECTVEGTSNPNLYWYRQAAGRGLQLLFYSVGIGQISSEVPQNLSASRPQDRQFILSSKKLLLSDSGFYLCAWSTGFRGYTFGSGTRLTVV.

The chain joins TRBV20-1 to TRBJ1-2; TRBD1 aligns across 7 bases. Germline CDR1 DFQATT, CDR2 SNEGSKA (reference sequence). V lost 3 bases, J lost 4 bases, and 14 bases stayed unmatched. The CDR3 contains 16 residues. The CDR3 protein is CSASEGGTDHFYGYTF. The CDR3, as DNA: TGCAGTGCTAGTGAGGGCGGGACAGATCACTTCTATGGCTACACCTTC.

The genes are TRBV5-5 and TRBJ1-2, with 8 bases that match TRBD1. V lost 4 bases, J lost 7 bases, and 9 bases stayed unmatched. The CDR3 length is 14 residues. Germline assignment: CDR1 SGHKS and CDR2 YYEKEE (reference sequence). CDR3 region: CASSTDRVVSGYTF. Here the CDR3 DNA reads TGTGCCAGCAGCACGGACAGGGTTGTGAGTGGCTACACCTTC.

This chain links TRBV19 with TRBJ1-5; tentatively, D is TRBD1 (5 bases). Germline CDR1 reads LNHDA; CDR2 reads SQIVND (reference sequence). The V end lost 6 bases, the J end lost 6 bases, and 21 bases lay between the germline ends. The CDR3 runs to 16 residues. CDR3 sequence reads: CASRRGGHAPGQPQHF. The CDR3, as DNA: TGTGCCAGTAGAAGGGGAGGACATGCTCCGGGTCAGCCCCAGCATTTT. The variable domain in full, with the rest retrieved from reference TRBV19 and TRBJ1-5, is DGGITQSPKYLFRKEGQNVTLSCEQNLNHDAMYWYRQDPGQGLRLIYYSQIVNDFQKGDIAEGYSVSREKKESFPLTVTSAQKNPTAFYLCASRRGGHAPGQPQHFGDGTRLSIL.

The chain recombines TRBV25-1 with TRBJ1-1; 8 bases fit TRBD1. CDR1 MGHDK and CDR2 SYGVNS come from the germline V gene. The CDR3 spans 18 residues. V dropped 6 bases and J dropped 3; count of bases not matched to a gene: 18. The CDR3 DNA reads as TGTGCCAGCAGAAGGAAGAAGGGACAGGCCGGGGGGGACACTGAAGCTTTCTTT. Residues: CASRRKKGQAGGDTEAFF.

This clone was picked up one time. CDR3 region: CASSFYTGSYNEQFF. CDR3 nucleotide sequence: TGTGCCAGCAGCTTTTATACAGGGTCCTACAATGAGCAGTTCTTC. This chain uses TRBV5-4 with TRBJ2-1; D might be TRBD1 (6 bases). Trimming removed 2 bases at V and 1 base at J, with 10 bases between. The CDR3 covers 15 residues. Germline V gene lookup returns CDR1 SGHNT and CDR2 YYREEE (reference sequence).

The count of this clone is one. This chain joins TRBV7-9 and TRBJ1-2, with no clear D. CDR3 length: 14 residues. Germline assignment: CDR1 SEHNR and CDR2 FQNEAQ (reference sequence). V gave up 2 bases and J gave up 2 bases, with 9 bases separating them. The CDR3 loop is CASSLSTANYGYTF. For the CDR3, the DNA is TGTGCCAGCAGCTTATCAACAGCCAACTATGGCTACACCTTC.